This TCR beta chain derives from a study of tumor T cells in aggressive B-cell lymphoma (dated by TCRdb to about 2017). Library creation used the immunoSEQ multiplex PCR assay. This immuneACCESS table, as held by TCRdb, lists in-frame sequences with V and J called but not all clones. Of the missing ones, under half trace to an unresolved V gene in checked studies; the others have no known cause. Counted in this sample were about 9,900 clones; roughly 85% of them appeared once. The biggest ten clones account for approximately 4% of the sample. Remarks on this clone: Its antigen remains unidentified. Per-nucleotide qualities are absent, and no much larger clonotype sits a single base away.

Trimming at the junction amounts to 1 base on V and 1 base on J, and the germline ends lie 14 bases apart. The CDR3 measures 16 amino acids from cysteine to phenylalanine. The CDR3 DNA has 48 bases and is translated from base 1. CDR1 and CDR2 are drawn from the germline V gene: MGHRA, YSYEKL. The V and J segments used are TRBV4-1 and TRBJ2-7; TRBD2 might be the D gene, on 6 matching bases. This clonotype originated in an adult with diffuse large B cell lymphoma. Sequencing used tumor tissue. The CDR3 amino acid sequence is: CASSQAGAGWSYEQYF. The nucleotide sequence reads TGCGCCAGCAGCCAAGCCGGGGCGGGATGGTCCTACGAGCAGTACTTC.